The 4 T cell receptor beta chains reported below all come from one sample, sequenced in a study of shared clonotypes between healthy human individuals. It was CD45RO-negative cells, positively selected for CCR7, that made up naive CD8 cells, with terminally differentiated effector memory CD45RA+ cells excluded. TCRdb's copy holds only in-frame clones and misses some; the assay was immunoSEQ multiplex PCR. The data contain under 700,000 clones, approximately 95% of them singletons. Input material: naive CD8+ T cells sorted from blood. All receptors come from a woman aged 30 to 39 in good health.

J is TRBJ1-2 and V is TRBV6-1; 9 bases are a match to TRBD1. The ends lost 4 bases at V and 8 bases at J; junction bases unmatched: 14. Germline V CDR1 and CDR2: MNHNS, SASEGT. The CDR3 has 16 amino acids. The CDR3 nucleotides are TGTGCCAGCAGTGGGGAACCACAGGGGGCGATCTACGGCTACACCTTC. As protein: CASSGEPQGAIYGYTF.

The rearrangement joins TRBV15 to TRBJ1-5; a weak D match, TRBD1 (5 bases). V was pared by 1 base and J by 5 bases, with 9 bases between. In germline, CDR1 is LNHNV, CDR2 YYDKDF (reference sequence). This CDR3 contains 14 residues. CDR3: CATSRGRGYQPQHF. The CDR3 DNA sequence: TGTGCCACCAGCAGAGGGCGGGGGTATCAGCCCCAGCATTTT.

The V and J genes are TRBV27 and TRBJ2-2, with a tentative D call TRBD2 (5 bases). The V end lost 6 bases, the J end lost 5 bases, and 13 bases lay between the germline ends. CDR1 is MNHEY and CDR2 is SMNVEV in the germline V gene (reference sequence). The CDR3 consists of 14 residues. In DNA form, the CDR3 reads TGTGCCAGCAGCTTTATAGCGTCGACCGGGGAGCTGTTTTTT. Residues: CASSFIASTGELFF.

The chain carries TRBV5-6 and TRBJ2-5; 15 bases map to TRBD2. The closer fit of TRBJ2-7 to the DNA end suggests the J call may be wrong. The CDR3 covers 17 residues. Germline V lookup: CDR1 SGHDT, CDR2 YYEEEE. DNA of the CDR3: TGTGCCAGCAGTCGGGGACTAGCGGGAGGAAATTCCTACGAGCAGTACTTC. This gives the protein CASSRGLAGGNSYEQYF.